This TCR beta chain derives from a study of blood T cell repertoires in COVID-19 (TCRdb year 2020). About the full investigation: Samples from collaborators originated in the United States, Italy and Spain and spanned both the acute and convalescent phases of COVID-19. The repertoires were released in a freely available public database intended as a resource for research on the immune response to SARS-CoV-2. Where available, HLA class I and class II types were taken from metadata supplied by the sample provider and were not determined by assay-based typing. Sample metadata almost always included a de-identified subject ID, COVID-19 status, age in years and sex. Deeply sampled blood TCRbeta repertoires from subjects exposed to, actively infected with, or recovered from COVID-19 were included in the dataset. The samples were drawn from the first 160 participants of the ongoing ImmuneRACE study and from 1,200 or so subjects provided by 6 global collaborators. The material from the prospective study consisted of cDNA or gDNA derived from T cells, B-cell-depleted T cells, or PBMCs.

On the study overall, not on this receptor specifically: Clinical and demographic metadata were provided uncurated, with the amount varying by source and participant.

Enrolling through a virtual design, the prospective study's participants ranged in age from roughly 18 to 100 years and lived across approximately 25 United States geographic areas. In the prospective study, participants were assigned to cohorts based on the clinical history participants reported in a screening survey and a study questionnaire. ImmuneRACE Cohort 3 recovered participants were defined by two consecutive negative NP/OP PCR tests, healthcare professional clearance, or symptom resolution. In the prospective study, mobile phlebotomists collected whole blood, serum and a nasopharyngeal or oropharyngeal swab from each participant. Over a roughly two-month period, participants in the prospective study had the option of providing additional blood draws and questionnaires. Prospective study blood samples were shipped either frozen or at room temperature before DNA extraction. This clone was seen only once. The specificity of this receptor is unknown. No base quality information exists; no much larger clone differs at one position.

TCRbeta CDR3 regions were amplified from genomic DNA using the immunoSEQ Assay, a bias-controlled multiplex PCR. The authors' analysis ran thus. Within the assay, amplification of reference gene primers was used to estimate how many nucleated cells each sample contained. To quantify the absolute abundance of each unique TCRbeta CDR3 rearrangement, sequence reads were collapsed and filtered. Productive Simpson clonality was computed per sample as the square root of Simpson's diversity index over productive rearrangements. TCRdb limited this immuneACCESS table to in-frame rearrangements with V and J called. A share of clones is missing; checked studies link under half to unresolved V genes, and the rest is unexplained. The DNA was the basis for D and trimming; V, J and clone size are from that table. In all, the sample holds 390,000 or so clones, and roughly four fifths of those were seen once. In total, the top ten clones hold around 5.1% of the sample.

CDR1 and CDR2, per the germline V gene, are MNHEY and SVGAGI. Relative to germline, V is 0 bases shorter and J is 5 bases shorter, with 13 bases between their ends. The CDR3 measures 15 amino acids from cysteine to phenylalanine. The CDR3 DNA has 45 bases and is translated from base 1. This sequence was found in a woman between 45 and 65 years old who had recovered from COVID-19. Sequences were obtained from PBMCs or T cells enriched from blood (not recorded which). The sequence is built from TRBV6-5 and TRBJ1-1; TRBD1 is perhaps the D gene, given 5 matching bases. Here the CDR3 is given as CASSYSLGGGTEAFF. The DNA sequence is as follows: TGTGCCAGCAGTTACTCACTTGGGGGAGGAACTGAAGCTTTCTTT.